This is a list of T cell receptor beta chains from one sample in a study of regulatory T cells in long-lasting Graves disease. MiXCR was run by TCRdb on the multiplex PCR reads, yielding one entry per CDR3 protein. The sample has a few hundred thousand distinct CDR3 sequences, more than 20% seen once; the top ten hold approximately 28%. The sequencing used peripheral blood mononuclear cells (PBMCs), collected when the disease was refractory, from a patient treated with antithyroid drugs. The receptors here all came from a woman aged 40 to 50 with Graves disease. Each CDR3 is given with its conserved first and last residue. The D gene is left open where the match is weak. A clone size is listed for some rows: how often the clone was seen (once, few, many), or a class if it is expanded.

CDR3 DNA | CDR3 protein | V gene | clone size | J gene | D gene
TGCAGCGCCGTCCGGACAGGGTTCCACGAGCAGTACTTC | CSAVRTGFHEQYF | TRBV29-1 | few | TRBJ2-7 | TRBD1
TGTGCCAGCAGCTCCCCCCGGGAGTATCAGCCCCAGCATTTT | CASSSPREYQPQHF | TRBV28 | many | TRBJ1-5 | -
TGTGCCAGCAGCCAAAGACCGGGACTAGCGCCGGAGCAGTACTTC | CASSQRPGLAPEQYF | TRBV14 | few | TRBJ2-7 | TRBD2
TGTGCCAGCAGTTTCATCACGGGACAGGGGATCTCTGGGGCCAACGTCCTGACTTTC | CASSFITGQGISGANVLTF | TRBV28 | - | TRBJ2-6 | TRBD1
TGTGCCAGCAGCCGGACCCAGGGTTTGGGGGAGCAGTACTTC | CASSRTQGLGEQYF | TRBV11-2 | many | TRBJ2-7 | -
TGCGCCAGCAGCTATGGAGCGACTGAAGCTTTCTTT | CASSYGATEAFF | TRBV5-1 | many | TRBJ1-1 | -
TGCGCCAGCAGCCAATTTAAACCAGGGGCCAAAAACATTCAGTACTTC | CASSQFKPGAKNIQYF | TRBV4-1 | - | TRBJ2-4 | -
TGCAGTGCTAGAGGACTAGCGAGCTCCTACAATGAGCAGTTCTTC | CSARGLASSYNEQFF | TRBV20-1 | few | TRBJ2-1 | TRBD2
TGCAGTGCTAGAGAGGGGGTTATGGGGCCCCTCCACTTT | CSAREGVMGPLHF | TRBV20-1 | few | TRBJ1-6 | -
TGTGCCAGCAGCCAAGCTCTTAGGGCCTTCTCCTACGAGCAGTACTTC | CASSQALRAFSYEQYF | TRBV4-2 | few | TRBJ2-7 | -
TGTGCCAGCAGGAACCGGGACAGAGTTTACAATCAGCCCCAGCATTTT | CASRNRDRVYNQPQHF | TRBV6-1 | few | TRBJ1-5 | TRBD1
TGTGCCAGCAGTTTATGGGGACAGGGAGGGGATGAGCAGTTCTTC | CASSLWGQGGDEQFF | TRBV28 | few | TRBJ2-1 | TRBD1
TGTGCCAGCGCCGAAAGCCCCTCGAATGGCTACACCTTC | CASAESPSNGYTF | TRBV5-4 | - | TRBJ1-2 | -
TGCAGTGCCCCGACAAGGGAAGCTTTCTTT | CSAPTREAFF | TRBV20-1 | many | TRBJ1-1 | -
TGTGCCAGCAGTCGCTCAGTTTCTCAGCCCCAGCATTTT | CASSRSVSQPQHF | TRBV27 | many | TRBJ1-5 | -
TGTGCCAGCAGCGTCCAGGGGGCGGTCACCGGGGAGCTGTTTTTT | CASSVQGAVTGELFF | TRBV9 | - | TRBJ2-2 | TRBD1
TGTGCCTGGAGTGTCTGGAGGGATAATTCACCCCTCCACTTT | CAWSVWRDNSPLHF | TRBV30 | - | TRBJ1-6 | -
TGTGCCAGCAGCCCGACCGGGACAGGGTCCCACGAGCAGTACTTC | CASSPTGTGSHEQYF | TRBV28 | many | TRBJ2-7 | TRBD1
TGTGCCAGCAGCCCCGGGACTAGCATGATCAGTGAGCAGTTCTTC | CASSPGTSMISEQFF | TRBV28 | - | TRBJ2-1 | TRBD2
TGTGCCAGCAGCTCCCAAGGGTGGGCCGCGGGGGAGGAGCAGTACTTC | CASSSQGWAAGEEQYF | TRBV13 | - | TRBJ2-7 | TRBD2
TGCAGTGCTAGCCCCCGGGGGAGGGATCAGCCCCAGCATTTT | CSASPRGRDQPQHF | TRBV20-1 | - | TRBJ1-5 | -
TGTGCCAGCAGTTTATCGACGGGGAGAGAGCAGTACTTC | CASSLSTGREQYF | TRBV27 | - | TRBJ2-7 | -
TGTGCCAGTAGTATCGCCCTGAATTGGGGGCAGTTCTTC | CASSIALNWGQFF | TRBV19 | - | TRBJ2-1 | -
TGTGCCAGCAGCCAAGCAGTGAACTATGGCTACACCTTC | CASSQAVNYGYTF | TRBV3-1 | many | TRBJ1-2 | -
TGTGCCAGCAATGGTAAGAGCTCCTACGAGCAGTACTTC | CASNGKSSYEQYF | TRBV28 | - | TRBJ2-7 | -
TGCAGTGCTAGACGAAGCGGGACAGTCCGTCAGCCCCAGCATTTT | CSARRSGTVRQPQHF | TRBV20-1 | - | TRBJ1-5 | TRBD1
TGTGCCACCGGGACTAGCGGACACACCGGGGAGCTGTTTTTT | CATGTSGHTGELFF | TRBV12-3/TRBV12-4 | many | TRBJ2-2 | TRBD2
TGTGCCAGCAGCGATGTTAGCGGCACCGCCTACAATGAGCAGTTCTTC | CASSDVSGTAYNEQFF | TRBV7-8 | - | TRBJ2-1 | -
TGTGCCAGCAGCCAACAGGGAACCTACGAGCAGTACTTC | CASSQQGTYEQYF | TRBV3-1 | - | TRBJ2-7 | -
TGTGCCAGCAGTTCCCGGACAGGCCGGGGCACTGAAGCTTTCTTT | CASSSRTGRGTEAFF | TRBV12-3/TRBV12-4 | many | TRBJ1-1 | TRBD1
TGTGCCAGCAGCACCTGGACTGGGAAAACAGATACGCAGTATTTT | CASSTWTGKTDTQYF | TRBV2 | - | TRBJ2-3 | -
TGTGCCAGCAGTGAGGACATGAACACTGAAGCTTTCTTT | CASSEDMNTEAFF | TRBV6-4 | few | TRBJ1-1 | -
TGTGCCATCAGTGAGTCGCAGGGCTTCTACGAGCAGTACTTC | CAISESQGFYEQYF | TRBV10-3 | many | TRBJ2-7 | -
TGTGCCTCATTACCGGACAGGTCCTCCTACGAGCAGTACTTC | CASLPDRSSYEQYF | TRBV2 | many | TRBJ2-7 | TRBD1
TGTGCCAGCACCTTGGACAGGGGGCGAAATCAGCCCCAGCATTTT | CASTLDRGRNQPQHF | TRBV28 | many | TRBJ1-5 | TRBD1
TGTGCCAGCAGTCCCCACCCTCTAGGCCAAGAGACCCAGTACTTC | CASSPHPLGQETQYF | TRBV28 | many | TRBJ2-5 | -
TGTGCCAGCAGGCGGGGAGGGGGCGTCGAGCAGTACTTC | CASRRGGGVEQYF | TRBV12-3/TRBV12-4 | many | TRBJ2-7 | -
TGTGCCAGCAGCTCAGCCGCACAGCGACGAGAGACCCAGTACTTC | CASSSAAQRRETQYF | TRBV12-3/TRBV12-4 | many | TRBJ2-5 | -
TGTGCCAGCAGCTTAGGCCGAGGACAGGTAGACGAGCAGTACTTC | CASSLGRGQVDEQYF | TRBV7-9 | once | TRBJ2-7 | TRBD1
TGTGCCAGCACCCAGTCAGGGACGGAGATCGGCACTGAAGCTTTCTTT | CASTQSGTEIGTEAFF | TRBV6-1 | many | TRBJ1-1 | -
TGTGCCAGCAGAAGCTTTGACGCTAATGAAAAACTGTTTTTT | CASRSFDANEKLFF | TRBV27 | few | TRBJ1-4 | -
TGCAGCGTGGGGGCCTTCAGCGGGGGCGGGTACGAGCAGTACTTC | CSVGAFSGGGYEQYF | TRBV29-1 | many | TRBJ2-7 | TRBD2
TGTGCCAGCAGCTCTGGACTAGCGGGAGTCGAGCAGTACTTC | CASSSGLAGVEQYF | TRBV7-9 | many | TRBJ2-7 | TRBD2
TGTGCCAGCAGTTACCAGACAGGGCCCTATGGCTACACCTTC | CASSYQTGPYGYTF | TRBV6-5 | many | TRBJ1-2 | TRBD1
TGCGCCAGCTTTTCAGGGTCCTCGAGCCGAGAGACCCAGTACTTC | CASFSGSSSRETQYF | TRBV10-2 | - | TRBJ2-5 | -
TGTGCCAGCAGTTTGGTCGCAGAGCATAGCACAGATACGCAGTATTTT | CASSLVAEHSTDTQYF | TRBV12-3/TRBV12-4 | - | TRBJ2-3 | -
TGCGCCAGCAGAGGACAGGGGGGTGATGGCTACACCTTC | CASRGQGGDGYTF | TRBV5-1 | few | TRBJ1-2 | TRBD1
TGCAGTGCTAGAGGTGGACCGGGACTTCCATCCTACGAGCAGTACTTC | CSARGGPGLPSYEQYF | TRBV20-1 | - | TRBJ2-7 | -
TGTGCCAGCAGCCCCAGGACGAGGGGTTCCGAGCAGTACTTC | CASSPRTRGSEQYF | TRBV11-2 | many | TRBJ2-7 | -
TGTGCCAGTAACCGTTTTGGGGCAGCTTCCAATCAGCCCCAGCATTTT | CASNRFGAASNQPQHF | TRBV19 | - | TRBJ1-5 | -
TGTGCCAGCAGTTCTCTCGGGGGGGCCACAGATACGCAGTATTTT | CASSSLGGATDTQYF | TRBV7-3 | - | TRBJ2-3 | TRBD2
TGTGCCAGTAGCCGGACACAGGGGGAAGGCAATCAGCCCCAGCATTTT | CASSRTQGEGNQPQHF | TRBV19 | - | TRBJ1-5 | TRBD1
TGTGCCAGCAGTTTACAGGGGCCGACTGAAGCTTTCTTT | CASSLQGPTEAFF | TRBV28 | many | TRBJ1-1 | -